This is a list of T cell receptor beta chains from one sample in a study of CD8+CD57+ T cells in acquired aplastic anemia. TCRdb re-derived calls from the reads in MiXCR, one entry per CDR3 protein. In the table there are about 180,000 distinct CDR3 sequences, almost 50% of which are singletons. Sequenced input: sorted CD4+, CD8+, or CD8+CD57+ T cells (not recorded which) from PBMCs. All receptors derive from a human donor with aplastic anemia. Each CDR3 is given with its conserved first and last residue. The order of the fields is V gene, J gene, clone size, D gene, CDR3 DNA, CDR3 protein. D genes are given only for firm matches. Expanded clones are given a class, and other clones once, few, many or no size at all.

V gene: TRBV5-1; J gene: TRBJ2-7; clone size: many; D gene: NA; CDR3 DNA: TGCGCCAGCAGCTTGGAATCGGCAGCCTACGAGCAGTACTTC; CDR3 protein: CASSLESAAYEQYF
V gene: TRBV6-5; J gene: TRBJ2-5; clone size: NA; D gene: NA; CDR3 DNA: TGTGCCAGCAGCCCCATTGGGACCGCCCAGTACTTC; CDR3 protein: CASSPIGTAQYF
V gene: TRBV20-1; J gene: TRBJ1-2; clone size: NA; D gene: TRBD1; CDR3 DNA: TGCAGTGCTAGAGGGACGATGGGGGACAGTGGCTACACCTTC; CDR3 protein: CSARGTMGDSGYTF
V gene: TRBV5-6; J gene: TRBJ2-7; clone size: few; D gene: NA; CDR3 DNA: TGTGCCACCCGGTCAGGGGGCGGGAGCTACGAGCAGTACTTC; CDR3 protein: CATRSGGGSYEQYF
V gene: TRBV19; J gene: TRBJ1-2; clone size: NA; D gene: NA; CDR3 DNA: TGTGCCAGCACAGAGAACTATGACTACACCTTC; CDR3 protein: CASTENYDYTF
V gene: TRBV19; J gene: TRBJ2-5; clone size: many; D gene: NA; CDR3 DNA: TGTGCCAGTAGTATCTCAGACTATGAGACCCAGTACTTC; CDR3 protein: CASSISDYETQYF
V gene: TRBV20-1; J gene: TRBJ1-6; clone size: few; D gene: TRBD1; CDR3 DNA: TGCAGTGCTTCGACAGGGGAGGACTATTCACCCCTCCACTTT; CDR3 protein: CSASTGEDYSPLHF
V gene: TRBV19; J gene: TRBJ1-4; clone size: many; D gene: NA; CDR3 DNA: TGTGCCAGTAGAAAATCCGGGACCGGCGAAAAACTGTTTTTT; CDR3 protein: CASRKSGTGEKLFF
V gene: TRBV7-8; J gene: TRBJ2-2; clone size: once; D gene: TRBD1; CDR3 DNA: TGTGCCAGCAGCTTCAGGGGGTTCGGGGAGCTGTTTTTT; CDR3 protein: CASSFRGFGELFF
V gene: TRBV7-8; J gene: TRBJ2-7; clone size: NA; D gene: NA; CDR3 DNA: TGTGCCAGCATTCGACAGGGGGCCAGGCTAGCGGGAGCCGAGCAGTACTTC; CDR3 protein: CASIRQGARLAGAEQYF
V gene: TRBV7-2; J gene: TRBJ2-7; clone size: NA; D gene: NA; CDR3 DNA: TGTGCCAGCAGCTCGACAGACTACGAGCAGTACTTC; CDR3 protein: CASSSTDYEQYF
V gene: TRBV11-2; J gene: TRBJ2-7; clone size: NA; D gene: TRBD2; CDR3 DNA: TGTGCCAGCAGCTTAAATAGCGGGGGGGCCTTTATTCGCGAGCAGTACTTC; CDR3 protein: CASSLNSGGAFIREQYF
V gene: TRBV19; J gene: TRBJ2-7; clone size: many; D gene: TRBD1; CDR3 DNA: TGTGCCAGTAGCGCCGGGACAGGGCGTTACGAGCAGTACTTC; CDR3 protein: CASSAGTGRYEQYF
V gene: TRBV19; J gene: TRBJ1-6; clone size: NA; D gene: NA; CDR3 DNA: TGTGCCAGTAGTATTTCGGGCTCCTCACCCCTCCACTTT; CDR3 protein: CASSISGSSPLHF
V gene: TRBV15; J gene: TRBJ1-4; clone size: few; D gene: NA; CDR3 DNA: TGTGCCACCAGCAGACCCGGGCCAGGGGAAAAACTGTTTTTT; CDR3 protein: CATSRPGPGEKLFF
V gene: TRBV29-1; J gene: TRBJ1-1; clone size: NA; D gene: NA; CDR3 DNA: TGCAGCGTTGAACTGGGTGGCACTGAAGCTTTCTTT; CDR3 protein: CSVELGGTEAFF
V gene: TRBV7-9; J gene: TRBJ2-3; clone size: NA; D gene: TRBD1; CDR3 DNA: TGTGCCAGCAGCACGGGACAGGGAGATACGCAGTATTTT; CDR3 protein: CASSTGQGDTQYF
V gene: TRBV11-2; J gene: TRBJ2-1; clone size: many; D gene: NA; CDR3 DNA: TGTGCCAGCAGCCTAAATCTTGGCGGGAATGAGCAGTTCTTC; CDR3 protein: CASSLNLGGNEQFF
V gene: TRBV6-5; J gene: TRBJ2-3; clone size: NA; D gene: TRBD2; CDR3 DNA: TGTGCCAGTAGTTTCAAGCGGGGGGGCATACCAGATACGCAGTATTTT; CDR3 protein: CASSFKRGGIPDTQYF
V gene: TRBV10-2; J gene: TRBJ2-1; clone size: NA; D gene: NA; CDR3 DNA: TGCGCCAGCACAAGAGGGGTCTATCCGACACTTTACAATGAGCAGTTCTTC; CDR3 protein: CASTRGVYPTLYNEQFF
V gene: TRBV10-3; J gene: TRBJ2-5; clone size: NA; D gene: NA; CDR3 DNA: TGTGCCATCAGCGGATCCGGGACATCTTCTTCGACCCAGTACTTC; CDR3 protein: CAISGSGTSSSTQYF
V gene: TRBV25-1; J gene: TRBJ2-2; clone size: NA; D gene: NA; CDR3 DNA: TGTGCCAGCAGTCCGGGGAAGCGCACCGGGGAGCTGTTTTTT; CDR3 protein: CASSPGKRTGELFF